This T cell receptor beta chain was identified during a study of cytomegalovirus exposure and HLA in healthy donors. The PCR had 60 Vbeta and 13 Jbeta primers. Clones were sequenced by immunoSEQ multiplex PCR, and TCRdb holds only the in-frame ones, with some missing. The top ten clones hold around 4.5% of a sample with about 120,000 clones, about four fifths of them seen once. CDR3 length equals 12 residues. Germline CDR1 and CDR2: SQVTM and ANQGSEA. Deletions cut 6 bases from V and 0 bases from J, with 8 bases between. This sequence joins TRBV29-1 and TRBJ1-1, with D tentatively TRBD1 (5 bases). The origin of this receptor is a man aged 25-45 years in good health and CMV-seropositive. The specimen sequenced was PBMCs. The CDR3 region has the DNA TGCAGCGTGCAGACAGTGAACACTGAAGCTTTCTTT. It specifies CSVQTVNTEAFF.